Reported below is one T cell receptor beta chain. The target antigen is unknown. These data originate in a study of cytomegalovirus exposure and HLA in healthy donors. Study information: Sequencing of 150 million to 200 million T cells in an earlier analysis found more than 100 million unique TCR beta sequences.

Trimming cost V 3 bases and J 2 bases; bases outside gene matches: 4. From germline, CDR1 is SGHVS and CDR2 FNYEAQ. The CDR3 runs 15 residues. Broader study findings: A classifier reportedly called cytomegalovirus status with high sensitivity and specificity. Rarity marked most TCR sequences, yet some public TCRs occurred in many donors. A likely sequencing artifact accounted for one observed cluster of highly shared sequence variants.

Use of 60 Vbeta and 13 Jbeta primers characterized the PCR. Assay used: immunoSEQ multiplex PCR; TCRdb lists only in-frame clones, some missing. Reported are about 200,000 clones; the ten largest clones contain roughly 6.7%. The sequenced material came from PBMCs. The rearrangement joins TRBV7-6 to TRBJ2-3, with TRBD1 identical over 8 bases. This TCR was recovered from a man in his thirties or forties in good health and CMV-seronegative. Written as DNA, the CDR3 is TGTGCCAGCAGCTTCGGACAGGGTCACACAGATACGCAGTATTTT. Its translation is CASSFGQGHTDTQYF.